This entry concerns a single TCR beta chain. This sample was taken from a study of blood T cell repertoires in COVID-19. Study-wide context: Both acute and convalescent COVID-19 samples were obtained from the United States, Italy and Spain.

Germline CDR1 is LNHDA and CDR2 is SQIVND (reference sequence). The V and J ends lost 6 bases and 8 bases respectively, with 19 bases between them. This CDR3 is built from 14 residues. The assay was immunoSEQ multiplex PCR, and TCRdb's table has in-frame clones only and misses some. The sample carries around 280,000 clones, 87% recorded once. Cohort assignment relied on participant-reported clinical history. Among Cohort 3 donors, those recovered had two negative PCRs, clearance, or symptom resolution. The specimen was PBMCs or T cells enriched from blood (not recorded which). The TCR comes from a woman between 40 and 55 years old who had recovered from COVID-19. This chain links TRBV19 with TRBJ1-2, with a tentative D call TRBD1 (5 bases). CDR3 loop: CASRAGVLSSGYTF. The CDR3 DNA follows: TGTGCCAGTAGGGCGGGGGTTTTGTCTTCGGGCTACACCTTC.